What follows are 23 T cell receptor beta chains derived from one specimen sequenced in a study of human T cells and chemical hapten exposure. Time point specified: healthy volunteer bleed at 2 weeks. Total RNA extraction was carried out from unfractionated whole blood. TCRdb recomputed calls from the RACE reads with MiXCR, one row per CDR3 protein. The repertoire includes tens of thousands of distinct CDR3 sequences, just under 9% of them detected once, and roughly 3.1% sits in the top ten. Sequencing input: whole blood. Receptors originate from a female donor in good health. Some clones in this sample may be carry-over from other donors' samples.

This clonotype was observed at least ten times. The chain uses TRBV12-3 or TRBV12-4 and TRBJ2-1; 7 bases map to TRBD2. The CDR3 sequence is 13 residues long. V shed 3 bases and J 8 bases; nucleotides not matched to a gene: 4. The CDR3 reads CASSFAGRDEQFF. CDR3 DNA sequence: TGTGCCAGCAGTTTTGCAGGGAGGGATGAGCAGTTCTTC.

The chain has TRBV6-5 and TRBJ2-3; TRBD1 matches 12 bases. Trimming at V came to 5 bases and at J to 3 bases, leaving 9 bases not matched to a gene. The CDR3 consists of 17 residues. CDR1 and CDR2 (germline): MNHEY, SVGAGI. CDR3 DNA sequence: TGTGCCAGCAGTGGCGGGACAGGGGGCGGTCGGACAGATACGCAGTATTTT. Amino acids: CASSGGTGGGRTDTQYF.

This clonotype has more than one count but fewer than ten. The V call is TRBV20-1, the J call TRBJ2-5; D is perhaps TRBD2 (5 bases). Trimming cost V 2 bases and J 4 bases, with 8 bases left between them. This CDR3 is 12 amino acids long. The germline gives CDR1 DFQATT, CDR2 SNEGSKA (reference sequence). The CDR3 DNA sequence: TGCAGTGCTAGACAAGCGGCAGAGACCCAGTACTTC. Translated, it gives CSARQAAETQYF.

This clonotype was detected ten times or more. The chain carries TRBV6-2 or TRBV6-3 and TRBJ2-1; 15 bases fit TRBD2. V shed 2 bases, J shed 7 bases, and the junction held 0 bases outside the gene matches. Germline lookup yields CDR1 MNHEY and CDR2 SVGEGT. The length of the CDR3 is 15 residues. CDR3 DNA: TGTGCCAGCAGTTACGGACTAGCGGGAGGGAATGAGCAGTTCTTC. Residues: CASSYGLAGGNEQFF.

Ten or more counts support this clonotype. The junction shows a germline mismatch at one end, possibly a read error. The V gene is TRBV9, the J gene TRBJ2-3; 8 bases align to TRBD2. Germline CDR1 reads SGDLS; CDR2 reads YYNGEE. CDR3 length: 12 residues. Here the CDR3 reads CASSVGASGPTF. The CDR3 DNA reads as TGTGCCAGCAGCGTAGGGGCTAGCGGGCCTACTTTT.

The chain combines TRBV2 with TRBJ1-6; a possible D gene is TRBD1 (5 bases). From germline, CDR1 is SNHLY and CDR2 FYNNEI. The CDR3 has 13 amino acids. Trimming cost V 8 bases and J 7 bases, with 12 bases left between them. The CDR3 here is CASLTDINSPLHF. In DNA, the CDR3 is TGTGCCAGCTTGACAGATATCAATTCACCCCTCCACTTT.

This clonotype has only a few counts. The chain uses TRBV7-9 and TRBJ2-1; D may be TRBD1 (6 bases). From germline, CDR1 is SEHNR and CDR2 FQNEAQ (reference sequence). The CDR3 has 16 residues. Trimming pared 10 bases from V and 2 bases from J, leaving 21 bases between. CDR3 DNA: TGTGCCACCCACCCTCCCCTGCCAGGGGCCTACAATGAGCAGTTCTTC. Protein product: CATHPPLPGAYNEQFF.

This clonotype has ten or more counts. The chain employs TRBV9 and TRBJ2-3; 7 nucleotides align to TRBD2. Germline V gene lookup returns CDR1 SGDLS and CDR2 YYNGEE. The CDR3 is made up of 14 amino acids. V lost 3 bases and J lost 4; bases outside the gene matches: 5. CDR3 loop: CASSAGAGPDTQYF. In DNA, the CDR3 is TGTGCCAGCAGCGCCGGAGCGGGGCCAGATACGCAGTATTTT. Full variable domain (outside the CDR3, taken from reference TRBV9 and TRBJ2-3): DSGVTQTPKHLITATGQRVTLRCSPRSGDLSVYWYQQSLDQGLQFLIQYYNGEERAKGNILERFSAQQFPDLHSELNLSSLELGDSALYFCASSAGAGPDTQYFGPGTRLTVL.

This clonotype occurred a few times. V is TRBV10-3 and J is TRBJ1-1, with D hard to call. The CDR3 is 13 residues long. V lost 7 bases and J 0 bases, leaving 9 bases between the germline ends. Germline CDR1 reads ENHRY; CDR2 reads SYGVKD. In DNA form, the CDR3 reads TGTGCCATCAAACAGCCGATGAACACTGAAGCTTTCTTT. Amino acid sequence: CAIKQPMNTEAFF.

This clonotype was recorded at least ten times. The chain employs TRBV13 and TRBJ2-5; 9 nucleotides match TRBD2. The V and J ends lost 2 bases and 5 bases, in that order; junction bases with no gene match: 6. The CDR3 has 15 residues. From germline, CDR1 is PRHDT and CDR2 FYEKMQ (reference sequence). The CDR3 DNA reads TGTGCCAGCAGCTTAAGGCGGGAGGGCCTCGAGACCCAGTACTTC. Its translation is CASSLRREGLETQYF.

This clonotype was found a few times. The chain uses TRBV5-6 and TRBJ2-7; 7 bases are a match to TRBD1. Per germline, CDR1 SGHDT and CDR2 YYEEEE. The J segment lost 7 bases and the V segment lost 0 bases, leaving 13 bases of the junction unmatched. This CDR3 has 16 amino acids. In DNA, the CDR3 is TGTGCCAGCAGCTTGGCCGCAACAGGGGCCCTTAGAGAGCAGTACTTC. This encodes CASSLAATGALREQYF. Based on the CDR3 plus reference TRBV5-6 and TRBJ2-7, the full variable domain is DAGVTQSPTHLIKTRGQQVTLRCSPKSGHDTVSWYQQALGQGPQFIFQYYEEEERQRGNFPDRFSGHQFPNYSSELNVNALLLGDSALYLCASSLAATGALREQYFGPGTRLTVT.

This clonotype was seen at least ten times. This chain uses TRBV2 with TRBJ1-1; D perhaps matches TRBD1 (5 bases). The ends were cut back, 4 bases at V and 5 bases at J, with 8 bases in the middle. The length of the CDR3 is 12 residues. Germline V CDR1 and CDR2: SNHLY, FYNNEI. CDR3 sequence (DNA): TGTGCCAGCAGTGTTGGGGGAACTGAAGCTTTCTTT. Amino acids: CASSVGGTEAFF.

The sample holds many counts of this clonotype. This chain uses TRBV27 with TRBJ2-3; possible D gene TRBD1, 7 bases. V lost 5 bases and J 11 bases, leaving 23 bases between the germline ends. The CDR3 has 15 amino acids. Germline-derived CDR1 and CDR2 are MNHEY and SMNVEV (reference sequence). As DNA, the CDR3 is TGTGCCAGCAGTCCCAGGCAGGGACAGCGGGTTAAGCAGTATTTT. This encodes CASSPRQGQRVKQYF.

V is TRBV2 and J is TRBJ2-3; 8 bases are a match to TRBD1. Germline CDR1 and CDR2: SNHLY and FYNNEI. The V segment lost 8 bases and the J segment 0 bases; nucleotides outside the gene matches: 16. The CDR3 has 18 amino acids. The CDR3 here is CASQGFRGTGKSTDTQYF. The CDR3 DNA is TGTGCCAGCCAGGGTTTTAGAGGGACAGGAAAAAGCACAGATACGCAGTATTTT.

This clonotype occurred many times. The chain links TRBV28 to TRBJ1-5; TRBD1 might be the D (6 bases). The V end lost 1 base, the J end lost 2 bases, and 15 bases lay between the germline ends. Germline V gives CDR1 MDHEN, CDR2 SYDVKM. This CDR3 has 17 amino acids. The CDR3 sequence is CASSLFKRGIRNQPQHF. CDR3 coding DNA: TGTGCCAGCAGTTTATTTAAAAGGGGGATCCGCAATCAGCCCCAGCATTTT.

In this sample, this clonotype turned up a few times. At one boundary the junction diverges from the germline segment, which might be a read error. CDR3 protein: CASSLGGAGRGTEAFF. CDR3 bases: TGTGCCAGCAGTTTAGGAGGGGCAGGGAGGGGCACTGAAGCTTTCTTT. V and J are TRBV7-2 and TRBJ1-1; tentative D call: TRBD1 (5 bases). Germline lookup yields CDR1 SGHTA and CDR2 FQGNSA. This CDR3 contains 16 residues.

The V and J genes are TRBV28 and TRBJ2-6, with TRBD1 identical over 9 bases. The germline V gene encodes CDR1 MDHEN and CDR2 SYDVKM. J gave up 0 bases and V 3 bases, and 6 bases lay outside the gene matches. CDR3 size: 18 residues. The CDR3 is CASSFFGTGTSGANVLTF. The CDR3 DNA is TGTGCCAGCAGTTTTTTTGGGACAGGGACCTCTGGGGCCAACGTCCTGACTTTC.

A few counts support this clonotype. The chain uses TRBV6-4 and TRBJ2-1; the D is unclear. The V end was cut by 0 bases, the J end by 5 bases, with 2 bases between. The CDR3 length is 12 residues. The germline V gene has CDR1 MRHNA and CDR2 SNTAGT. The CDR3 sequence is CASSDSHNEQFF. CDR3 sequence (DNA): TGTGCCAGCAGTGACTCGCACAATGAGCAGTTCTTC.

This clonotype has a count of ten or more. V gene TRBV3-1 combines with J gene TRBJ2-1, with 14 positions matching TRBD2. Germline values: CDR1 LGHDT, CDR2 YNNKEL (reference sequence). The length of the CDR3 is 20 residues. V was pared by 4 bases and J by 0 bases, with 11 bases of the junction left unmatched. CDR3 coding DNA: TGTGCCAGCAGCCCGCGGACTAGCGGGAGGCCCCCGAGCTCCTACAATGAGCAGTTCTTC. Its protein is CASSPRTSGRPPSSYNEQFF.

The rearrangement uses TRBV7-2 and TRBJ2-1; 11 bases line up with TRBD2. CDR1 and CDR2 from the germline V gene are SGHTA and FQGNSA. V was clipped by 0 bases and J by 3 bases; unmatched bases: 7. The CDR3 contains 18 residues. This chain's CDR3 is CASSLALGTSGYYNEQFF. CDR3 DNA: TGTGCCAGCAGCTTAGCGCTTGGGACTAGCGGATACTACAATGAGCAGTTCTTC.

The chain has TRBV7-3 and TRBJ2-2, with D uncertain. CDR3 size: 15 residues. Germline V gene sequence: CDR1 SGHTA, CDR2 FQGTGA. Trimming stripped 0 bases from V and 2 bases from J, with 7 bases between. Here the CDR3 DNA reads TGTGCCAGCAGCTTAACGGCGCCTAACACCGGGGAGCTGTTTTTT. This codes for CASSLTAPNTGELFF.

A note on this clonotype: A single base separates this from a much larger clone, so it may be a read error. The rearrangement links TRBV20-1 to TRBJ1-5; D not resolved. Trimming took 5 bases from V and 0 from J, leaving 14 bases between them. This CDR3 region has 15 residues. Germline-derived CDR1 and CDR2 are DFQATT and SNEGSKA (reference sequence). In DNA, the CDR3 is TGCAGTGCTGGAGCCGACGGCGATAGCAATCAGCCCCAGCATTTT. Protein product: CSAGADGDSNQPQHF.

CDR3 sequence reads: CASKKEGAGNQPQHF. CDR3 DNA: TGTGCCAGCAAAAAAGAGGGGGCGGGCAATCAGCCCCAGCATTTT. The rearrangement links TRBV6-2 or TRBV6-3 to TRBJ1-5, with 7 bases identical to TRBD1. V shed 7 bases, J shed 2 bases, and the junction held 8 bases outside the gene matches. This CDR3 spans 15 amino acids. From germline, CDR1 is MNHEY and CDR2 SVGEGT.